The present TCR beta chain was sequenced within a study of blood T cells in healthy people across ages. Regarding the study as a whole: Bulk PBMC profiling left naive and antigen-experienced comparisons inconclusive. Higher diversity, along with more naive CD4+ cells, distinguished long-lived donors from aged donors.

The ends were cut back, 4 bases at V and 3 bases at J, with 12 bases in the middle. Germline values: CDR1 SQVTM, CDR2 ANQGSEA. This CDR3 has 13 residues. The total RNA that was extracted per sample amounted to at least 5.5 micrograms. In this sample, this clonotype turned up a few times. Antigen: not known. A J-beta primer mix and a sample-barcoded 5' primer were used in a second PCR of about 6 to 12 cycles. Researchers report that each sample yielded at least 2.5 million CDR3-containing paired-end reads. TCRdb re-called the 5' RACE reads with MiXCR, one entry per CDR3 protein. The data contain around 1,000,000 distinct CDR3 sequences, roughly two fifths of them singletons.

The source of this sequence is a man between 18 and 29 years old in good health. The sequencing sample was made of blood. This chain uses TRBV29-1 with TRBJ1-2, with D unclear. CDR3 sequence (DNA): TGCAGCGTTGGGGAGGGAAGGGACTATGGCTACACCTTC. Translating it yields CSVGEGRDYGYTF. The entire variable domain, with the rest obtained from reference TRBV29-1 and TRBJ1-2, is as follows: SAVISQKPSRDICQRGTSLTIQCQVDSQVTMMFWYRQQPGQSLTLIATANQGSEATYESGFVIDKFPISRPNLTFSTLTVSNMSPEDSSIYLCSVGEGRDYGYTFGSGTRLTVV.